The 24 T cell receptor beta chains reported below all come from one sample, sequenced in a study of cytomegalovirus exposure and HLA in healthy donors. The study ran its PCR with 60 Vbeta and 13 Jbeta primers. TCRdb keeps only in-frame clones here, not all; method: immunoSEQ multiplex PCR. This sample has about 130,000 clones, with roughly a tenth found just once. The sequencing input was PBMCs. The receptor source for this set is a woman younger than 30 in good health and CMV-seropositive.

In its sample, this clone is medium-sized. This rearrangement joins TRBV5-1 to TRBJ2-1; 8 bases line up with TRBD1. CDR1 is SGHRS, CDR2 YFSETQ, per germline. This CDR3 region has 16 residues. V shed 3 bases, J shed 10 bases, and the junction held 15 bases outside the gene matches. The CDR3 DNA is TGCGCCAGCAGCTCCACCACAGGGGGGATGCCCTCGGAGCAGTTCTTC. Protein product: CASSSTTGGMPSEQFF.

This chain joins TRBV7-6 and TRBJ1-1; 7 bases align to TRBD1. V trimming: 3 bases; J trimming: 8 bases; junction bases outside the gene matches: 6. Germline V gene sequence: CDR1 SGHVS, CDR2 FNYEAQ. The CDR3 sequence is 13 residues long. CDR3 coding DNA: TGTGCCAGCAGCTTGGACAGGTCAGCAGAAGCTTTCTTT. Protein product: CASSLDRSAEAFF. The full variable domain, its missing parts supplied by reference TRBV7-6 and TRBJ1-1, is GAGVSQSPRYKVTKRGQDVALRCDPISGHVSLYWYRQALGQGPEFLTYFNYEAQQDKSGLPNDRFSAERPEGSISTLTIQRTEQRDSAMYRCASSLDRSAEAFFGQGTRLTVV.

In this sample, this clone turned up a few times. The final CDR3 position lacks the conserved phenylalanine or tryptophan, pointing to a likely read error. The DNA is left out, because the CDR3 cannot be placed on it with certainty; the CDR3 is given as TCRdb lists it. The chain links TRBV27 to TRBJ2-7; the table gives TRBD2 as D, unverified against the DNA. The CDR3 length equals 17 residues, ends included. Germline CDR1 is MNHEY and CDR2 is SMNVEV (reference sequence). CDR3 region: CASSLSPYTLAGRLPSG.

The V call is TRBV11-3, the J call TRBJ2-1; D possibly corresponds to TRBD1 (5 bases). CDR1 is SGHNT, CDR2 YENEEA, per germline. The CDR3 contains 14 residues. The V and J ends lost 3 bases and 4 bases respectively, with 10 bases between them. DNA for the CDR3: TGTGCCAGCAGCTTTGGACACGGATACAATGAGCAGTTCTTC. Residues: CASSFGHGYNEQFF.

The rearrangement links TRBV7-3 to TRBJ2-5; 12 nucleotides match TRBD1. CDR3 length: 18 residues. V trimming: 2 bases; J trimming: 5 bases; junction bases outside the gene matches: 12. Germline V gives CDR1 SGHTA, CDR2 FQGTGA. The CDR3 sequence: CASSLWGTGGRGVETQYF. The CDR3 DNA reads TGTGCCAGCAGCTTATGGGGGACAGGGGGCAGGGGTGTGGAGACCCAGTACTTC.

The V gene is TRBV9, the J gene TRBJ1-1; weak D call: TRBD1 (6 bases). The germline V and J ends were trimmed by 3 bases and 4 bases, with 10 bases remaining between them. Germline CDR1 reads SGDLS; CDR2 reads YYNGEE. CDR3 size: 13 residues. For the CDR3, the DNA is TGTGCCAGCAGCGACGGACAGACCACTGAAGCTTTCTTT. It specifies CASSDGQTTEAFF.

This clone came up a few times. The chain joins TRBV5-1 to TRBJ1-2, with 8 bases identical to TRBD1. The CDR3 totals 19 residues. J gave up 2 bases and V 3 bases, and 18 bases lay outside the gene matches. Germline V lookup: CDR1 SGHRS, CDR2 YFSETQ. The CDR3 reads CASSSWGGAGTGGNYGYTF. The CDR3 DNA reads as TGCGCCAGCAGCTCGTGGGGGGGAGCCGGGACAGGTGGGAACTATGGCTACACCTTC.

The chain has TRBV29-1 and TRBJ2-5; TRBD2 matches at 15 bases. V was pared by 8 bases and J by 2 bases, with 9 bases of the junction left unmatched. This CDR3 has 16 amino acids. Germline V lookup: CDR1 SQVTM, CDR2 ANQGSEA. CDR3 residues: CSSGGTSGRLQETQYF. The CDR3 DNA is TGCAGCTCCGGGGGGACTAGCGGGAGGCTACAAGAGACCCAGTACTTC.

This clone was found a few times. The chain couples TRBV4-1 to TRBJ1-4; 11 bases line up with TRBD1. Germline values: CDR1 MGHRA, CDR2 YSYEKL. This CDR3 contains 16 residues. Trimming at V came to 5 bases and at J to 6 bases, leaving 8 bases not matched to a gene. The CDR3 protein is CASSFHPGQGDEKLFF. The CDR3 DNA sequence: TGCGCCAGCAGCTTTCACCCGGGACAGGGGGATGAAAAACTGTTTTTT.

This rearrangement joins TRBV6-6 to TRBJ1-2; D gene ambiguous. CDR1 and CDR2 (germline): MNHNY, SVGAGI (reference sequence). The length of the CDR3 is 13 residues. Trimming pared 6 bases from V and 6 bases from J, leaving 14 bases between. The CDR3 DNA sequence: TGTGCCAGCAGACTTGGAAAAACAGATGGCTACACCTTC. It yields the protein CASRLGKTDGYTF.

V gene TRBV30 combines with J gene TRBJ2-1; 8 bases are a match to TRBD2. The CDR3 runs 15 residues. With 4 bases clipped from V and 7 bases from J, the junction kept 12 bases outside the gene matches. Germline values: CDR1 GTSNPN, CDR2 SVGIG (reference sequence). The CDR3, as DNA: TGTGCCTGGACTGTAGGTGGGACTAGTTTAAATGAGCAGTTCTTC. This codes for CAWTVGGTSLNEQFF.

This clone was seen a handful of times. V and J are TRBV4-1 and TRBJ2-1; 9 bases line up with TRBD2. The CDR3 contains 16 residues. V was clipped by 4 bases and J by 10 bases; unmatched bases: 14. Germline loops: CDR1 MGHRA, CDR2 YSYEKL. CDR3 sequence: CASSLFPQGTSREQFF. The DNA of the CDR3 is TGCGCCAGCAGCCTCTTCCCACAGGGGACTAGCCGAGAGCAGTTCTTC.

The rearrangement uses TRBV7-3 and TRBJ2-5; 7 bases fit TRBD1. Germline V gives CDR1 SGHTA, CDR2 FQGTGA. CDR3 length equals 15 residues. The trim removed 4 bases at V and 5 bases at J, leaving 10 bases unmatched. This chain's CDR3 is CASSSTTGVGETQYF. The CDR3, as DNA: TGTGCCAGCAGCTCCACTACAGGGGTCGGCGAGACCCAGTACTTC.

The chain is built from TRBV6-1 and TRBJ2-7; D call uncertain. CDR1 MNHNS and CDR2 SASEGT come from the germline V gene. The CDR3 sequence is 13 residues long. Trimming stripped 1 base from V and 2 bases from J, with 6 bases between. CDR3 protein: CASSEDRTYEQYF. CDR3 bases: TGTGCCAGCAGTGAAGACAGAACCTACGAGCAGTACTTC.

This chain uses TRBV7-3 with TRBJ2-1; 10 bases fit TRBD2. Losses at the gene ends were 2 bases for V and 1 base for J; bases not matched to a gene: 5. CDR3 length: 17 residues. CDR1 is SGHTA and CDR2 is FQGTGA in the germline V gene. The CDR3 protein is CASSLGSSGRSYNEQFF. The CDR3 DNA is TGTGCCAGCAGCTTAGGTTCTAGCGGGAGATCCTACAATGAGCAGTTCTTC.

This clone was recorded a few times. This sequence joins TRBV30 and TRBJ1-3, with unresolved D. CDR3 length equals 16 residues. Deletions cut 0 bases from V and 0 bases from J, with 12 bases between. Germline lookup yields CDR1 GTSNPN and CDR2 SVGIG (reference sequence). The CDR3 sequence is CAWSVKLAFSGNTIYF. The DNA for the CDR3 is TGTGCCTGGAGTGTAAAGTTGGCCTTCTCTGGAAACACCATATATTTT.

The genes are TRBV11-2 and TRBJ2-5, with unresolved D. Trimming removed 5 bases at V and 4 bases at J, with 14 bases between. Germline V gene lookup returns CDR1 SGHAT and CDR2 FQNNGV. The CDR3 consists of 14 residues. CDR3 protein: CASSILIVGETQYF. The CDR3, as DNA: TGTGCCAGCAGCATCCTGATAGTTGGAGAGACCCAGTACTTC. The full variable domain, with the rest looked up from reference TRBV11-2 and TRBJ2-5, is EAGVAQSPRYKIIEKRQSVAFWCNPISGHATLYWYQQILGQGPKLLIQFQNNGVVDDSQLPKDRFSAERLKGVDSTLKIQPAKLEDSAVYLCASSILIVGETQYFGPGTRLLVL.

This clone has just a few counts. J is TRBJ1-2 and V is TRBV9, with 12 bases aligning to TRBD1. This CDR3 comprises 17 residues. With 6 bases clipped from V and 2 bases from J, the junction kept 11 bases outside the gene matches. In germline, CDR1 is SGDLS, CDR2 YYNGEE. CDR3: CASTKTGTGGSNYGYTF. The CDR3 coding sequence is TGTGCCAGCACCAAAACCGGGACAGGGGGCTCCAACTATGGCTACACCTTC.

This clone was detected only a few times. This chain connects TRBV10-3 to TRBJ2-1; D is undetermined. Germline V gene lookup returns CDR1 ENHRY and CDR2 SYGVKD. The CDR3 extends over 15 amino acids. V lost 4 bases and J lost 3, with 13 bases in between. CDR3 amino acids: CAISAARSVYNEQFF. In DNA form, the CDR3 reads TGTGCCATCAGTGCGGCTAGATCCGTCTACAATGAGCAGTTCTTC.

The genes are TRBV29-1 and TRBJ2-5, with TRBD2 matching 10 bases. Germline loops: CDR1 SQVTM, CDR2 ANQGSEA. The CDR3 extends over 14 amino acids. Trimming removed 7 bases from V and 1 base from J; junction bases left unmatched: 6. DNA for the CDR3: TGCAGCGCCACGCGACTAGCGGGCCAAGAGACCCAGTACTTC. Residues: CSATRLAGQETQYF.

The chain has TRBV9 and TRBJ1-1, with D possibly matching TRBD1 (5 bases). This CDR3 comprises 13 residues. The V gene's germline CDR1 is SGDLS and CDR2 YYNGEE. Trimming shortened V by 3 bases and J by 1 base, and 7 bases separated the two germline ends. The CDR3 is CASSDGQNTEAFF. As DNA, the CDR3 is TGTGCCAGCAGCGACGGACAGAACACTGAAGCTTTCTTT.

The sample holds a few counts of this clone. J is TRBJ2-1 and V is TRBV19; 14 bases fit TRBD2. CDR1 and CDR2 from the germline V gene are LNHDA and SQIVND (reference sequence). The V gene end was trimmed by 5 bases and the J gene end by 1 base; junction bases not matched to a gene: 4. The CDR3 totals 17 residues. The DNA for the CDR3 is TGTGCCAGTAGTCCGGGGACTAGCGGGAGTTCCTACAATGAGCAGTTCTTC. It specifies CASSPGTSGSSYNEQFF.

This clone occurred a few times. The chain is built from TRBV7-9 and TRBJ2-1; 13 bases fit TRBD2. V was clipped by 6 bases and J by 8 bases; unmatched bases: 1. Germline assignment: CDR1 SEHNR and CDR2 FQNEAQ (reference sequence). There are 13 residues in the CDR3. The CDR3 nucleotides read TGTGCCAGCAGAGGACTAGCGGGAGATGAGCAGTTCTTC. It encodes CASRGLAGDEQFF.

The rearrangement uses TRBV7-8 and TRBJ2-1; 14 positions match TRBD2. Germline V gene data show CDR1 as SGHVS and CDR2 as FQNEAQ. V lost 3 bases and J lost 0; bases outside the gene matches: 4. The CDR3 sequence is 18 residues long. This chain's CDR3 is CASSFRLAGGSSYNEQFF. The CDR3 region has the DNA TGTGCCAGCAGCTTCAGACTAGCGGGGGGGAGCTCCTACAATGAGCAGTTCTTC.